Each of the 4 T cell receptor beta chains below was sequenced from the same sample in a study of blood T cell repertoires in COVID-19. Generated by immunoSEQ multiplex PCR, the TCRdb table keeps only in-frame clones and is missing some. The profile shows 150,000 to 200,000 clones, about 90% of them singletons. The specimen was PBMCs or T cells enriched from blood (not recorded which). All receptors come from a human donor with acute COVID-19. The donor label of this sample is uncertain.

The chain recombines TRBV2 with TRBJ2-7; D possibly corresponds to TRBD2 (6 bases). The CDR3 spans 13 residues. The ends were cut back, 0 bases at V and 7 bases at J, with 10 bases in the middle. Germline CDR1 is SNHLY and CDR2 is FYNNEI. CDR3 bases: TGTGCCAGCAGTGAAGCGCGGGGAGGAGAGCAGTACTTC. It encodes CASSEARGGEQYF.

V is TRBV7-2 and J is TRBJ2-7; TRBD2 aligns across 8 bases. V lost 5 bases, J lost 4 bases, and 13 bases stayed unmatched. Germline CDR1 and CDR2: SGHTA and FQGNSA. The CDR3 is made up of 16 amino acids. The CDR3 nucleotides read TGTGCCAGCAGCGACGGTCGGGGGGGCGATTGGTACGAGCAGTACTTC. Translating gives CASSDGRGGDWYEQYF.

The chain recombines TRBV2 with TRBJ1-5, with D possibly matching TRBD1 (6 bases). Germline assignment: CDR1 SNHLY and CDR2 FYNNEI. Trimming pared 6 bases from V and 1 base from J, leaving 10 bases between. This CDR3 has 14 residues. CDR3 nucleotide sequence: TGTGCCAGCAGGCAGGACAGAAGCAATCAGCCCCAGCATTTT. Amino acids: CASRQDRSNQPQHF.

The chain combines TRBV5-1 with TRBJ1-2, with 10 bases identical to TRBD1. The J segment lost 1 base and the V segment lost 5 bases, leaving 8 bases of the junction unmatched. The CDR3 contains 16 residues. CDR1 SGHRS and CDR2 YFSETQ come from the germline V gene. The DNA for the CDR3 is TGCGCCAGCAGTCTTGGGACAGGGGCCTTTAACTATGGCTACACCTTC. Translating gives CASSLGTGAFNYGYTF. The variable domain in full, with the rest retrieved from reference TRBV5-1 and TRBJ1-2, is KAGVTQTPRYLIKTRGQQVTLSCSPISGHRSVSWYQQTPGQGLQFLFEYFSETQRNKGNFPGRFSGRQFSNSRSEMNVSTLELGDSALYLCASSLGTGAFNYGYTFGSGTRLTVV.